These 25 T cell receptor beta chains were all obtained from the same sample, sequenced in a study of blood T cell repertoires in COVID-19. The table came from immunoSEQ multiplex PCR; TCRdb's copy has only in-frame clones and leaves some out. The data contain more than 130,000 clones, approximately 84% of them singletons. The material sequenced was peripheral blood. The receptor set was obtained from a woman of 80 years or more in a cohort sampled during active or convalescent COVID-19.

The V call is TRBV2, the J call TRBJ2-2, with 9 positions matching TRBD2. J gave up 7 bases and V 7 bases, and 7 bases lay outside the gene matches. Germline V gives CDR1 SNHLY, CDR2 FYNNEI. The CDR3 consists of 14 residues. CDR3 protein: CASKRRGGLGELFF. The CDR3 nucleotides are TGTGCCAGCAAGAGGCGGGGGGGCCTCGGGGAGCTGTTTTTT.

The chain is built from TRBV5-1 and TRBJ2-6; a possible D gene is TRBD2 (5 bases). In germline, CDR1 is SGHRS, CDR2 YFSETQ. V dropped 1 base and J dropped 3 bases, with 11 bases sitting between them. CDR3 size: 16 residues. The CDR3 DNA reads TGCGCCAGCAGCTTGTGGGGAGTTCATGGGGCCAACGTCCTGACTTTC. Encoded protein: CASSLWGVHGANVLTF.

The rearrangement uses TRBV4-1 and TRBJ1-2; a possible D gene is TRBD1 (6 bases). Germline V gene data show CDR1 as MGHRA and CDR2 as YSYEKL. Trimming removed 1 base from V and 4 bases from J, with 13 bases in between. This CDR3 is built from 15 residues. In DNA, the CDR3 is TGCGCCAGCAGCCAAGCTTGGGGGCTTGGCTATGGCTACACCTTC. Its translation: CASSQAWGLGYGYTF.

This chain links TRBV7-8 with TRBJ2-5; 8 nucleotides line up with TRBD1. The CDR3 consists of 16 residues. Germline V gene sequence: CDR1 SGHVS, CDR2 FQNEAQ. Unmatched junction bases numbered 9, after V lost 1 base and J lost 5 bases. The CDR3: CASSLVFTGGRETQYF. CDR3 in DNA: TGTGCCAGCAGCTTAGTTTTCACAGGGGGACGGGAGACCCAGTACTTC.

The V call is TRBV21-1, the J call TRBJ1-2; TRBD1, as called in the table, went unchecked against the DNA. TRBV21-1 is deemed a pseudogene. The CDR3 totals 12 residues. The CDR3 loop is CASSRQTGRYTF. The CDR3 DNA is TGTGCCAGCAGCCGACAGACAGGGCGTTACACCTTC.

The chain has TRBV28 and TRBJ2-5; D not certain. V dropped 6 bases and J dropped 5 bases, with 10 bases sitting between them. Germline CDR1 is MDHEN and CDR2 is SYDVKM. The CDR3 contains 12 residues. CDR3 DNA sequence: TGTGCCAGCAGCCCTAATCGGGAGACCCAGTACTTC. Its protein is CASSPNRETQYF.

The chain combines TRBV7-9 with TRBJ2-5; 8 bases align to TRBD1. CDR1 and CDR2 from the germline V gene are SEHNR and FQNEAQ (reference sequence). The V gene end was trimmed by 2 bases and the J gene end by 4 bases; junction bases not matched to a gene: 3. This CDR3 is 14 amino acids long. DNA of the CDR3: TGTGCCAGCAGCTTATACAGGGGGGTAGAGACCCAGTACTTC. Translating it yields CASSLYRGVETQYF.

The V gene is TRBV6-2 or TRBV6-3, the J gene TRBJ1-1; D gene unclear. CDR3 length: 11 residues. Germline CDR1 and CDR2: MNHEY and SVGEGT. The germline V and J ends were trimmed by 3 bases and 5 bases, with 4 bases remaining between them. The CDR3 nucleotides read TGTGCCAGCAGTTATCTGACTGAAGCTTTCTTT. It yields the protein CASSYLTEAFF.

The chain joins TRBV7-2 to TRBJ2-3; 7 bases are shared with TRBD1. The V and J ends lost 6 bases and 9 bases, in that order; junction bases with no gene match: 6. There are 12 residues in the CDR3. Germline assignment: CDR1 SGHTA and CDR2 FQGNSA. CDR3 DNA: TGTGCCAGCAGTCACGACAGGGCAACGCAGTATTTT. Translating gives CASSHDRATQYF.

The sample holds one count of this clone. The chain is built from TRBV4-1 and TRBJ1-2; perhaps TRBD1 as D (5 bases). This CDR3 comprises 14 residues. Trimming cost V 3 bases and J 3 bases, with 11 bases left between them. The V gene's germline CDR1 is MGHRA and CDR2 YSYEKL. In DNA form, the CDR3 reads TGCGCCAGCAGCCAGAACAGGTGGGACTATGGCTACACCTTC. Translated, it gives CASSQNRWDYGYTF.

This rearrangement joins TRBV9 to TRBJ2-1, with 12 nucleotides matching TRBD2. V gave up 4 bases and J gave up 6 bases; unmatched junction bases: 14. Germline V lookup: CDR1 SGDLS, CDR2 YYNGEE. The length of the CDR3 is 18 residues. The CDR3 region is CASSLGASGGAVGNEQFF. The CDR3, as DNA: TGTGCCAGCAGCCTAGGGGCTAGCGGGGGGGCGGTAGGCAATGAGCAGTTCTTC.

The chain couples TRBV5-4 to TRBJ2-5; TRBD2 matches 11 bases. Germline CDR1 SGHNT, CDR2 YYREEE (reference sequence). After removal of 0 bases from V and 1 base from J, the junction contained 2 bases not matched to a gene. This CDR3 has 16 residues. CDR3 DNA sequence: TGTGCCAGCAGCTTGGCTAGCGGGGGGACCCAAGAGACCCAGTACTTC. It encodes CASSLASGGTQETQYF.

The V gene is TRBV5-1, the J gene TRBJ2-7, with a tentative D call TRBD1 (5 bases). This CDR3 is built from 15 residues. Trimming pared 1 base from V and 1 base from J, leaving 12 bases between. Germline CDR1 SGHRS, CDR2 YFSETQ. The CDR3 nucleotides read TGCGCCAGCAGCTTGCTCAACAGGCGGTCCTACGAGCAGTACTTC. This translates into CASSLLNRRSYEQYF.

This chain joins TRBV7-3 and TRBJ2-3; possible D gene TRBD2, 5 bases. Germline V gene sequence: CDR1 SGHTA, CDR2 FQGTGA. The CDR3 has 12 amino acids. The ends were cut back, 3 bases at V and 6 bases at J, with 7 bases in the middle. The CDR3 nucleotides are TGTGCCAGCAGCTTTGGCGGGGATACGCAGTATTTT. Protein sequence: CASSFGGDTQYF.

This sequence joins TRBV2 and TRBJ2-7; D remains unclear. Between the trimmed V and J ends, which lost 5 bases and 1 base, there was a span of 6 bases. This CDR3 has 12 residues. Germline V gives CDR1 SNHLY, CDR2 FYNNEI. The CDR3 nucleotides read TGTGCCAGCAGTCCCACTTCCTACGAGCAGTACTTC. Its translation: CASSPTSYEQYF.

V is TRBV27 and J is TRBJ1-2; weak D call: TRBD1 (6 bases). Germline V gene data show CDR1 as MNHEY and CDR2 as SMNVEV (reference sequence). The CDR3 extends over 13 amino acids. The V end was cut by 3 bases, the J end by 3 bases, with 8 bases between. The CDR3 coding sequence is TGTGCCAGCAGTTTTACAGGGCACTATGGCTACACCTTC. Protein: CASSFTGHYGYTF.

This chain connects TRBV30 to TRBJ1-1, with D perhaps matching TRBD1 (6 bases). Per germline, CDR1 GTSNPN and CDR2 SVGIG (reference sequence). The CDR3 totals 15 residues. Trimming left V 0 bases short and J 4 bases short, with 15 bases between. DNA of the CDR3: TGTGCCTGGAGTGTACCCTGGACAGTCCCCACTGAAGCTTTCTTT. This gives the protein CAWSVPWTVPTEAFF.

The V and J genes are TRBV24-1 and TRBJ1-2; no firm D call. The CDR3 sequence is 12 residues long. Between the trimmed V and J ends, which lost 4 bases and 3 bases, there was a span of 5 bases. Germline V gene lookup returns CDR1 KGHDR and CDR2 SFDVKD. The CDR3: CATSEADYGYTF. The CDR3 nucleotides are TGTGCCACCAGTGAGGCAGACTATGGCTACACCTTC.

V usage is TRBV11-2 and J usage is TRBJ1-6, with TRBD1 as a possible D gene (5 bases). From germline, CDR1 is SGHAT and CDR2 FQNNGV. The length of the CDR3 is 16 residues. V was pared by 5 bases and J by 5 bases, with 16 bases between. The DNA for the CDR3 is TGTGCCAGCAGCGGACAAGGACGGATTAATAATTCACCCCTCCACTTT. It codes for CASSGQGRINNSPLHF.

The chain is built from TRBV6-2 or TRBV6-3 and TRBJ1-2; 7 bases fit TRBD1. CDR3 length: 15 amino acids. The J segment lost 0 bases and the V segment lost 5 bases, leaving 6 bases of the junction unmatched. From germline, CDR1 is MNHEY and CDR2 SVGEGT. The CDR3: CASSTHRGANYGYTF. The CDR3 nucleotides are TGTGCCAGCAGTACACACAGGGGAGCTAACTATGGCTACACCTTC.

The chain has TRBV5-4 and TRBJ2-1, with 14 bases lining up with TRBD2. V trimming: 4 bases; J trimming: 9 bases; junction bases outside the gene matches: 3. The CDR3 is made up of 14 amino acids. Looked up from germline, CDR1 is SGHNT and CDR2 is YYREEE (reference sequence). In DNA form, the CDR3 reads TGTGCCAGCAGCCATGGACTAGCGGGGGGTGAGCAGTTCTTC. Encoded protein: CASSHGLAGGEQFF.

This chain uses TRBV5-1 with TRBJ2-7; D might be TRBD1 (6 bases). V lost 2 bases, J lost 6 bases, and 21 bases lay in between. The germline gives CDR1 SGHRS, CDR2 YFSETQ. The CDR3 sequence is 16 residues long. CDR3 sequence reads: CASSFGAGTPVGEQYV. Here the CDR3 DNA reads TGCGCCAGCAGCTTCGGGGCCGGGACACCCGTGGGCGAGCAGTACGTC.

This chain uses TRBV5-1 with TRBJ2-5; 12 bases are shared with TRBD2. With V trimmed by 5 bases and J by 5 bases, 13 bases remained unmatched. The germline CDR1 and CDR2 sequences are SGHRS and YFSETQ. This CDR3 contains 17 residues. CDR3 bases: TGCGCCAGCAGACCAGTCCCTAGCGGGGGGGCAGGGGAGACCCAGTACTTC. As protein: CASRPVPSGGAGETQYF.

The chain couples TRBV6-5 to TRBJ1-5; 9 bases align to TRBD1. CDR1 MNHEY and CDR2 SVGAGI come from the germline V gene. V shed 5 bases, J shed 5 bases, and the junction held 4 bases outside the gene matches. The CDR3 totals 14 residues. The chain's CDR3 is CASSRGQGHQPQHF. CDR3 sequence (DNA): TGTGCCAGCAGTCGAGGACAGGGGCATCAGCCCCAGCATTTT.

CDR3 in DNA: TGTGCCAGCAGCAGTCTTAGCGGGGGGGCCGGGGCAGATACGCAGTATTTT. As protein: CASSSLSGGAGADTQYF. The chain is built from TRBV21-1 and TRBJ2-3; the DNA was not used to check the table's D call, TRBD2. TRBV21-1 is labeled a pseudogene. The CDR3 length is 17 residues.